There are many counts of the clone carrying this T cell receptor (beta chain). Its antigen is not identified. Molecular barcoded adaptors covering alpha/delta and beta/gamma chains were used on 400 to 450 ng RNA. In TCRdb, the reads were re-called with MiXCR into one record per CDR3 protein. The sample yields tens of thousands of distinct CDR3 sequences, around 19% seen once. CDR1 and CDR2 (germline): SNHLY, FYNNEI. This CDR3 is built from 13 residues. Unmatched junction bases numbered 3, after V lost 7 bases and J lost 3 bases. This sample is drawn from a study of read filtering for tumor transcriptome and immune sequencing. Whole-study context: Transcriptome libraries were built from DNase-treated RNA.

Whole-study results and caveats: The CD138-negative fraction was mixed bone marrow immune cells, not pure T cells. IR-seq captured clonotypes deeper and more reliably than RNA-seq.

The sequenced sample was a population of CD138-negative cells sorted from bone marrow. This chain links TRBV2 with TRBJ2-7; 10 bases map to TRBD2. This clonotype was sampled from a donor at least 40 years old with multiple myeloma. CDR3 sequence reads: CASKGTSDYEQYF. In DNA, the CDR3 is TGTGCCAGCAAGGGGACTAGCGACTACGAGCAGTACTTC.